This T cell receptor (beta chain) was sequenced for a study of CD8+ T cells in alopecia areata (dated by TCRdb to 2016 to 2019). For the study in its entirety: Treated patients were enrolled in an open-label pilot trial of oral tofacitinib, 5 to 10 mg twice daily, for moderate-to-severe alopecia areata. Patients stayed on tofacitinib for 6 to 18 months and then had 6 months of follow-up off drug so that delayed response and recurrence could be assessed. For the treated patients, the SALT score, which quantifies what percentage of scalp surface area is affected, served as the measure of disease severity. In both human patients and the C3H/HeJ mouse model, the study applied high-throughput TCRbeta sequencing to look at T cell clonal expansion in alopecia areata. On the human side, TCRbeta sequencing was run on scalp tissue and on sorted CD4+ and CD8+ peripheral blood T cells from healthy controls and from alopecia areata patients with either patchy or totalis/universalis disease. Tofacitinib-treated patients had biopsies at baseline and at 4 and 24 weeks of treatment, with a later scalp biopsy in several patients. Scalp clonality was compared among normal scalp (n=4), patchy alopecia areata scalp (n=8), and alopecia totalis/universalis scalp (n=8). RNA was obtained with the PAXgene miRNA kit for fixed scalp, the miRNeasy kit for PBMCs, and the RNeasy kit for mouse skin. TCRbeta CDR3 regions were amplified by immunoSEQ multiplex PCR using 35 Vbeta forward and 13 Jbeta reverse primers.

The germline V gene (reference sequence) yields SGHKS for CDR1 and YYEKEE for CDR2. The CDR3, cysteine through phenylalanine, is 14 amino acids long. Just the 42-base CDR3 DNA is kept, in frame starting at base 1. Relative to germline, V is 6 bases shorter and J is 2 bases shorter, with 15 bases between their ends. Remarks on this clone: Its antigen is still unknown. Per-base qualities were not stored, and no clone one base away is much larger.

The time point label here, explained by the study, means: roughly 24 weeks on oral tofacitinib. The sample's treatment or condition label, in plain terms: oral pan-JAK inhibitor, 5-10 mg twice daily. Peripheral blood and lesional scalp punch biopsies were obtained from patients with alopecia areata. PBMCs were isolated by density centrifugation and stained for CD3, CD4 and CD8, and CD4+ and CD8+ T cells were sorted on a FACSAria. The paper as a whole reports these results and caveats: Scalp clonality and the number of expanded CD8+ clones among the top 100 scalp clones were significantly decreased by tofacitinib. Compared with normal scalp, lesional scalp, particularly in alopecia totalis/universalis, had higher clonality and more expanded CD8+ clones, which suggests antigenic drive. Many expanded lesional clones were found to persist in scalp and blood during tofacitinib treatment, and relapse after treatment cessation may be partly explained by this persistence. Unlike mouse skin, which is dominated by gammadelta T cells, normal human skin has resident alphabeta T cells that are also sequenced, and this complicates analysis of the scalp TCR repertoire. The treated cohort was small, with a single nonresponder, so links between baseline CD8+ expansion and response need larger studies. Shared TCR sequences between patients were less evident than in mice, which may be partly attributable to HLA diversity in the patient population.

Library preparation employed the immunoSEQ multiplex PCR assay. RNA was extracted from all samples and reverse transcribed into cDNA, which served as template for TCR sequencing. First-strand cDNA was synthesized with SuperScript III using a 2:1 mix of oligo-dT and random hexamers. A synthetic immune receptor repertoire was used to measure amplification bias, and any remaining bias was corrected computationally. On the authors' methods: Raw reads were preprocessed for error removal, and CDR3 was defined according to IMGT conventions as running from the conserved cysteine to phenylalanine. Clonality was computed by normalizing Shannon entropy by log2 of the number of productive unique TCRs and subtracting the result from 1. Whether each scalp clone was CD4 or CD8 was inferred by checking scalp TCRbeta sequences against the CD4 and CD8 repertoires from sorted blood. TCRdb took this table from immuneACCESS and kept in-frame rearrangements with V and J called. Such tables lack part of the clones; where checked against another copy, unresolved V genes explain under half of the gap, and the rest is unexplained. From that table come the V and J calls and clone size; the DNA was used to work out D and trimming. In all, the sample holds around 100,000 clones, and less than 70% of those were seen once. The ten biggest clones cover roughly 3.5% of the sample.

This TCR came from a human donor with alopecia areata. The chain joins TRBV5-5 to TRBJ2-7, and TRBD2 may be the D gene, going by 6 matching bases. This material consisted of CD4+ T cells sorted from blood, taken at week 24, from a patient treated with tofacitinib. The sequenced DNA: TGTGCCAGCATGAAGAGGGCGGGGACCTACGAGCAGTACTTC. Its protein reads: CASMKRAGTYEQYF.